This entry describes one T cell receptor beta chain. The antigen remains undetermined. Trimming pared 4 bases from V and 3 bases from J, leaving 10 bases between. This CDR3 contains 14 residues. The germline gives CDR1 SGHTA, CDR2 FQGNSA. A multiplex PCR was run with 60 Vbeta primers and 13 Jbeta primers. This table comes from immunoSEQ multiplex PCR, and its TCRdb copy is limited to in-frame clones, with some not included. This sample carries about 78,000 clones, roughly 64% of them seen once, and the ten largest clones take less than 7.5%. The data originate from a study of cytomegalovirus exposure and HLA in healthy donors. General study points: An analysis was carried out at a later point. It showed that HLA-associated TCR beta chains were more clonally expanded than equally common non-associated chains. Earlier results showed most TCR beta V segments being productive about 87% or about 30% of the time.

This TCR was recovered from a man aged 25-45 years in good health and CMV-seropositive. The sequencing sample was made of PBMCs. The V gene is TRBV7-2, the J gene TRBJ1-5; tentative D call: TRBD1 (5 bases). The DNA for the CDR3 is TGTGCCAGCAGCTCTCGACAGCCCAATCAGCCCCAGCATTTT. Translation gives CASSSRQPNQPQHF.